Many counts were recorded for the clone carrying this TCR beta chain. The target antigen is unknown. The data derive from a study of T cell repertoires in cytomegalovirus infection. For the study at large: Carrying CMV and the relevant HLA type showed in public TCR beta signatures.

CDR1 is SEHNR, CDR2 FQNEAQ, per germline (reference sequence). The CDR3 contains 15 residues. V was clipped by 5 bases and J by 2 bases; unmatched bases: 9. Study-wide results and limits: Clonotypes of TCR beta that were HLA-C-restricted and CMV-specific dominated the ex vivo response. Identification of carriers of CMV plus the relevant HLA was performed using cumulative public TCR beta family frequency.

TCRdb analysed the reads with MiXCR anew, one entry per CDR3 protein. Of a few hundred thousand distinct CDR3 sequences in the sample, approximately 14% are singletons; the top ten hold roughly 8.9%. Sequenced input: PBMCs. The source of this sequence is a human donor in good health (CMV status not recorded). Some clones in this sample may be carry-over from other donors' samples. The V gene is TRBV7-9, the J gene TRBJ2-7; TRBD2 matches at 7 bases. The CDR3 bases are TGTGCCAGCAGCCTGGGAGCGGGGCGAACCTACGAGCAGTACTTC. Translating it yields CASSLGAGRTYEQYF.